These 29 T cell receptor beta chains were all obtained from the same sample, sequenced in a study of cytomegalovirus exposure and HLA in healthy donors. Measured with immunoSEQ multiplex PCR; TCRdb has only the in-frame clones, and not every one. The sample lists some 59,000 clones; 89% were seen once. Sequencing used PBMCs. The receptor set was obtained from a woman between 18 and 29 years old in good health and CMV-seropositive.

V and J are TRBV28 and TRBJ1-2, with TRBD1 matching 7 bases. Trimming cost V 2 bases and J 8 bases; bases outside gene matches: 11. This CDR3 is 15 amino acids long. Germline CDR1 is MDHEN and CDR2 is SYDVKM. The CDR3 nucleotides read TGTGCCAGCAGTTTACCGAACAGGGGCGGAGAGGGCTACACCTTC. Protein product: CASSLPNRGGEGYTF.

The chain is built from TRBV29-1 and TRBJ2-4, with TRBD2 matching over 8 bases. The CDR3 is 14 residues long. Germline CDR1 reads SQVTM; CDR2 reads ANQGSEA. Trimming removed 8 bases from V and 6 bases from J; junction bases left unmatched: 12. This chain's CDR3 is CSTPIDSGVNIQYF. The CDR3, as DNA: TGCAGCACCCCAATTGATAGCGGGGTAAACATTCAGTACTTC.

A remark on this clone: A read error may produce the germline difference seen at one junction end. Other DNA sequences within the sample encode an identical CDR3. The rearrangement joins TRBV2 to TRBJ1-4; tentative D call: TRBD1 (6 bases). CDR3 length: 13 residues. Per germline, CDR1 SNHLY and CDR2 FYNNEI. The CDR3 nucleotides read TGCGCCAGCAGCAACCGGGACACGAGGAAACTGTTTTTT. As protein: CASSNRDTRKLFF.

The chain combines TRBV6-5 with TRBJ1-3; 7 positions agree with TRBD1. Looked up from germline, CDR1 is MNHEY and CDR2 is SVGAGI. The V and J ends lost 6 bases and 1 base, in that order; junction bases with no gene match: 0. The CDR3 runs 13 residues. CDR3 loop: CASRQGSGNTIYF. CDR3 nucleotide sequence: TGTGCCAGCAGACAGGGGTCTGGAAACACCATATATTTT.

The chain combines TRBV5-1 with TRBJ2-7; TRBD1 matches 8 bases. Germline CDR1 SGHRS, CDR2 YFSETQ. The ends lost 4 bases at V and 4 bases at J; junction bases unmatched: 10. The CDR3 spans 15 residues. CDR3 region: CASSLAGGENYEQYF. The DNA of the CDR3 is TGCGCCAGCAGCCTCGCAGGGGGCGAGAATTACGAGCAGTACTTC.

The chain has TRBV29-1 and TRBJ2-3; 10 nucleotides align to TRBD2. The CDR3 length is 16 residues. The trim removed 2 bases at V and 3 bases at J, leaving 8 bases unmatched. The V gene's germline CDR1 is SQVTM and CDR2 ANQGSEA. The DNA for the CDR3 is TGCAGCGTTGAATCGCGAGCGGGGGGGCCGACAGATACGCAGTATTTT. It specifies CSVESRAGGPTDTQYF.

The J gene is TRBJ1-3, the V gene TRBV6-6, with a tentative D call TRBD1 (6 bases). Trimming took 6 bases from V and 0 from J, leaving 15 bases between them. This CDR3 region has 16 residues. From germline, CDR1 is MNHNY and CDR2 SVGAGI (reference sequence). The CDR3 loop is CASSSTGPTSGNTIYF. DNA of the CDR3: TGTGCCAGCAGCTCAACAGGGCCCACCTCTGGAAACACCATATATTTT.

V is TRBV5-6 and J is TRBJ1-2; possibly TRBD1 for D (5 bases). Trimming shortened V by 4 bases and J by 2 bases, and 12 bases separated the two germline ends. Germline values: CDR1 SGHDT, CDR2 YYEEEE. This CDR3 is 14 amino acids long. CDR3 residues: CASSRGGLNYGYTF. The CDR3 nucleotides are TGTGCCAGCAGCAGGGGAGGGCTGAACTATGGCTACACCTTC.

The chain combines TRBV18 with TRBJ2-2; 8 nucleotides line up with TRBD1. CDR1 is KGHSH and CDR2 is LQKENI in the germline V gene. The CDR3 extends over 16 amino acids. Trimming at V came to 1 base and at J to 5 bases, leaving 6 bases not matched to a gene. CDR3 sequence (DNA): TGTGCCAGCTCACCACTCTCCGGACAGGGAACCGGGGAGCTGTTTTTT. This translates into CASSPLSGQGTGELFF.

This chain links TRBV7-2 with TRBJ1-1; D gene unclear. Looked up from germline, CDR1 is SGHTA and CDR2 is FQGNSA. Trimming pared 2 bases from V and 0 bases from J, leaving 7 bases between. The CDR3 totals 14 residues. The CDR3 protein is CASSLTAMNTEAFF. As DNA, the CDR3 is TGTGCCAGCAGCTTAACCGCGATGAACACTGAAGCTTTCTTT.

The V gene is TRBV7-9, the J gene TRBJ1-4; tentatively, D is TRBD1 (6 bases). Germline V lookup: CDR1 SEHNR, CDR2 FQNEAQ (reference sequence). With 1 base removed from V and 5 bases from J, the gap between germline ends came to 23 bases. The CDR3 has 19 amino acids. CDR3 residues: CASSLEGPGDQNLNEKLFF. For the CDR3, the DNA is TGTGCCAGCAGCTTAGAGGGGCCAGGGGATCAAAATTTAAATGAAAAACTGTTTTTT. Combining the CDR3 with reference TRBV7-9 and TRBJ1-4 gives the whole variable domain DTGVSQNPRHKITKRGQNVTFRCDPISEHNRLYWYRQTLGQGPEFLTYFQNEAQLEKSRLLSDRFSAERPKGSFSTLEIQRTEQGDSAMYLCASSLEGPGDQNLNEKLFFGSGTQLSVL.

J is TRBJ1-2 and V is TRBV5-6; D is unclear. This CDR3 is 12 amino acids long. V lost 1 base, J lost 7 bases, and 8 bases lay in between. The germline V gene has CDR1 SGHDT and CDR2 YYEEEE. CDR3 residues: CASSLTTGGYTF. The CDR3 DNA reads TGTGCCAGCAGCTTGACTACCGGTGGCTACACCTTC. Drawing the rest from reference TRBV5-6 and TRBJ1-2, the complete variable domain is DAGVTQSPTHLIKTRGQQVTLRCSPKSGHDTVSWYQQALGQGPQFIFQYYEEEERQRGNFPDRFSGHQFPNYSSELNVNALLLGDSALYLCASSLTTGGYTFGSGTRLTVV.

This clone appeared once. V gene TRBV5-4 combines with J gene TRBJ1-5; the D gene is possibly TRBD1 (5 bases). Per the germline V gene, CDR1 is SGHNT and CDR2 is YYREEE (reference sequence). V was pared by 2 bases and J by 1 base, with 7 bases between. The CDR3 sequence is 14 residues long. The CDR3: CASSFAGSNQPQHF. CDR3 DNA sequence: TGTGCCAGCAGCTTCGCAGGGAGCAATCAGCCCCAGCATTTT.

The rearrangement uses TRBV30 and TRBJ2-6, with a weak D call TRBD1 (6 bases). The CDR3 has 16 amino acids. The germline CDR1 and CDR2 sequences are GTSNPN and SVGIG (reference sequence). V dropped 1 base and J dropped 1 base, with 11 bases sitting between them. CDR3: CAWSATRGSGANVLTF. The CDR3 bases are TGTGCCTGGAGTGCCACAAGGGGGTCTGGGGCCAACGTCCTGACTTTC. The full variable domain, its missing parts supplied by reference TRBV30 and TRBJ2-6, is SQTIHQWPATLVQPVGSPLSLECTVEGTSNPNLYWYRQAAGRGLQLLFYSVGIGQISSEVPQNLSASRPQDRQFILSSKKLLLSDSGFYLCAWSATRGSGANVLTFGAGSRLTVL.

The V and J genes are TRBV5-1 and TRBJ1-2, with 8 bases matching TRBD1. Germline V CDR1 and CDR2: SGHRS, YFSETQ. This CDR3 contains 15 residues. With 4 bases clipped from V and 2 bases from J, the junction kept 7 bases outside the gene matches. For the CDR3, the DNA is TGCGCCAGCAGCGCCCGGACAGGGCCCAACTATGGCTACACCTTC. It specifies CASSARTGPNYGYTF.

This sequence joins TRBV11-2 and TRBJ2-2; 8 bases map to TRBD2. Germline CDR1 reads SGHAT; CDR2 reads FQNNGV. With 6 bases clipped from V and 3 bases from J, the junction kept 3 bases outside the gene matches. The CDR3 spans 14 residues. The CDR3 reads CASRKTSDTGELFF. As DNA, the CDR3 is TGTGCCAGCAGGAAGACTAGCGACACCGGGGAGCTGTTTTTT.

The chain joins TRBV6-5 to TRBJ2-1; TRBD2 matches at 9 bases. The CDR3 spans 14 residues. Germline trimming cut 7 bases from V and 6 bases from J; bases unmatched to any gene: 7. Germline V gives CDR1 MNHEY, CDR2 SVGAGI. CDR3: CASKKRGAANEQFF. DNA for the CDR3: TGTGCCAGCAAAAAGCGGGGGGCCGCCAATGAGCAGTTCTTC.

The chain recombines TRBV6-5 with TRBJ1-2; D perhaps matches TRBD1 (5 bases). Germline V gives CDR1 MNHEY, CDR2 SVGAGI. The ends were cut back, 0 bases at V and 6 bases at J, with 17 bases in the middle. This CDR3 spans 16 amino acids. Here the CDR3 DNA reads TGTGCCAGCAGTTACTCCGTCGGTGGCAGGGTCGATGGCTACACCTTC. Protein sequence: CASSYSVGGRVDGYTF.

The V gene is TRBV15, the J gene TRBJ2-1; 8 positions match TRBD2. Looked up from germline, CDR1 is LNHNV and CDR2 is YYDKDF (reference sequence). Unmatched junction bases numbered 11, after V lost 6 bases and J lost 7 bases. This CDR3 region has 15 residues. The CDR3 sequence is CATSYRGGYSNEQFF. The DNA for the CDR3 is TGTGCCACCAGTTATCGGGGGGGTTATTCTAATGAGCAGTTCTTC.

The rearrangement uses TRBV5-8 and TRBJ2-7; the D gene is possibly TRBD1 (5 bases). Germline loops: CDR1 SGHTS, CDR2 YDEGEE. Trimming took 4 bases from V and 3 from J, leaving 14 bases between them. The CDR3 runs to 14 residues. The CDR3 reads CASSQGFSVYEQYF. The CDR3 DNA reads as TGTGCCAGCAGCCAGGGATTTTCCGTCTACGAGCAGTACTTC. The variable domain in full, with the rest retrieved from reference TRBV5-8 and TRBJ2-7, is EAGVTQSPTHLIKTRGQQATLRCSPISGHTSVYWYQQALGLGLQFLLWYDEGEERNRGNFPPRFSGRQFPNYSSELNVNALELEDSALYLCASSQGFSVYEQYFGPGTRLTVT.

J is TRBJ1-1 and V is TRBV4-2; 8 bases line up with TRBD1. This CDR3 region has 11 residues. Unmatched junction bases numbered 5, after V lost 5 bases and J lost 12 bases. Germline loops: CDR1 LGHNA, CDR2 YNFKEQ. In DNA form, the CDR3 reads TGTGCCAGCAGCAACGACAGGGGTACTTTCTTT. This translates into CASSNDRGTFF.

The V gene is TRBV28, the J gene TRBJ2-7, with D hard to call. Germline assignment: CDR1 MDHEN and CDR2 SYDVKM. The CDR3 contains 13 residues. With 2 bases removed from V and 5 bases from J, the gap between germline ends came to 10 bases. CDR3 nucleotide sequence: TGTGCCAGCAGTTTAAGTCTATCTAACGAGCAGTACTTC. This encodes CASSLSLSNEQYF. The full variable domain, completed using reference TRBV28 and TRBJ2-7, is DVKVTQSSRYLVKRTGEKVFLECVQDMDHENMFWYRQDPGLGLRLIYFSYDVKMKEKGDIPEGYSVSREKKERFSLILESASTNQTSMYLCASSLSLSNEQYFGPGTRLTVT.

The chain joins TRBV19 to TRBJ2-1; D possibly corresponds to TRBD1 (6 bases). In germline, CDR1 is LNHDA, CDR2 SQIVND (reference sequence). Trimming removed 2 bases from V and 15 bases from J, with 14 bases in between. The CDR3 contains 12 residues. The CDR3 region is CASSISRGRWFF. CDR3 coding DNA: TGTGCCAGTAGTATAAGCAGGGGTCGTTGGTTCTTC.

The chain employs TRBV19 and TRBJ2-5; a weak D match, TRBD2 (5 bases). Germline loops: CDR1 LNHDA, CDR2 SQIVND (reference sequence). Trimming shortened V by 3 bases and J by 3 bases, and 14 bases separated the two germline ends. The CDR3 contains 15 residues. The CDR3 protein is CASSIEVTTKETQYF. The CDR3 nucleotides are TGTGCCAGTAGTATCGAGGTGACTACCAAAGAGACCCAGTACTTC. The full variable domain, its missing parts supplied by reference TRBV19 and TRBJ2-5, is DGGITQSPKYLFRKEGQNVTLSCEQNLNHDAMYWYRQDPGQGLRLIYYSQIVNDFQKGDIAEGYSVSREKKESFPLTVTSAQKNPTAFYLCASSIEVTTKETQYFGPGTRLLVL.

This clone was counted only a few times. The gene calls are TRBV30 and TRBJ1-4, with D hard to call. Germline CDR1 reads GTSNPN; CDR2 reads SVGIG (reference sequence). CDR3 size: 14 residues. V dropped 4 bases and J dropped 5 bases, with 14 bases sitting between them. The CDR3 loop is CAWNLGGSNEKLFF. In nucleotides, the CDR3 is TGTGCCTGGAATCTGGGAGGGAGCAATGAAAAACTGTTTTTT. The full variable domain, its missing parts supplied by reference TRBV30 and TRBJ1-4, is SQTIHQWPATLVQPVGSPLSLECTVEGTSNPNLYWYRQAAGRGLQLLFYSVGIGQISSEVPQNLSASRPQDRQFILSSKKLLLSDSGFYLCAWNLGGSNEKLFFGSGTQLSVL.

The CDR3 region is CASSRTGGGTQYF. DNA of the CDR3: TGTGCCAGCAGCCGGACAGGAGGAGGGACCCAGTACTTC. The chain combines TRBV6-5 with TRBJ2-5, with 7 bases identical to TRBD1. Unmatched junction bases numbered 8, after V lost 6 bases and J lost 7 bases. Germline lookup yields CDR1 MNHEY and CDR2 SVGAGI. The CDR3 length is 13 residues.

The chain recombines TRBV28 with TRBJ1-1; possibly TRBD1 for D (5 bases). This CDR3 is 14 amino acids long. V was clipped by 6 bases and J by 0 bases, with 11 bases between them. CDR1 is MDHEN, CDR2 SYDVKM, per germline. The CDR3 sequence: CASSWTPMNTEAFF. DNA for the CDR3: TGTGCCAGCAGCTGGACACCCATGAACACTGAAGCTTTCTTT.

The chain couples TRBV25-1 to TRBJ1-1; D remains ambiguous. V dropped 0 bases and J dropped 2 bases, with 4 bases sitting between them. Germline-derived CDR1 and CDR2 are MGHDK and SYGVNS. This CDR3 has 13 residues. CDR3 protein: CASSEYRNTEAFF. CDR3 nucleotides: TGTGCCAGCAGTGAATATAGAAACACTGAAGCTTTCTTT.

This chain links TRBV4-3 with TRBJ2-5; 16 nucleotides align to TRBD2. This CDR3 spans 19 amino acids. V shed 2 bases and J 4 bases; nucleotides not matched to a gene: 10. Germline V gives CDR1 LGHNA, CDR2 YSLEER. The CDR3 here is CASSQTGTSGGAQAETQYF. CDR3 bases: TGCGCCAGCAGCCAAACCGGGACTAGCGGGGGGGCCCAGGCAGAGACCCAGTACTTC.